This entry features one TCR beta chain sequence. This clone's antigen is unknown. One junction end disagrees with the germline gene, perhaps due to a read error. The immunoSEQ Assay, a bias-controlled multiplex PCR, was used to amplify TCRbeta CDR3 regions from genomic DNA. From the authors' description of their analysis: The number of nucleated cells in each sample was estimated from the amplification of reference gene primers within the assay. Sequence reads were collapsed and filtered to measure the absolute abundance of every unique TCRbeta CDR3 rearrangement. For each sample, productive Simpson clonality was calculated as the square root of Simpson's diversity index across productive rearrangements. Not all clones reach the TCRdb copy of this immuneACCESS table, which keeps in-frame sequences only. Checked studies attribute under half of the gap to unresolved V genes and leave the rest unexplained. D and trimming come from the DNA, and the V and J calls and clone size come from that table. The sample includes about 200,000 clones, with 70% to 90% observed a single time. The ten largest clones add up to over 2.5% of the sample.

This sample stems from a study of blood T cell repertoires in COVID-19 (dated by TCRdb to about 2020). For the study in its entirety: Samples from collaborators originated in the United States, Italy and Spain and spanned both the acute and convalescent phases of COVID-19. A de-identified subject ID, COVID-19 status, age in years and sex were almost always included in the sample metadata. The repertoires were made available in a free public database intended to serve as a resource for research on the immune response to SARS-CoV-2. The samples were drawn from two sources: the first 160 participants of the ongoing ImmuneRACE study, and some 1,300 subjects contributed by 6 global collaborators. The material from the prospective study consisted of cDNA or gDNA derived from T cells, B-cell-depleted T cells, or PBMCs. The dataset comprised deeply sampled blood TCRbeta repertoires from subjects exposed to, actively infected with, or recovered from COVID-19. Where available, HLA class I and class II types were taken from metadata supplied by the sample provider and were not determined by assay-based typing.

Beyond this particular receptor, the publication reports: How much clinical and demographic metadata was included differed by source and by participant, and the metadata was provided uncurated.

Each collaborating institution followed its own protocols to collect whole blood in K2EDTA tubes. Collaborator samples were shipped for TCRbeta analysis as frozen whole blood, isolated PBMCs, or DNA extracted from either sample type. The clonotype was recovered from a man between 60 and 75 years old with acute or convalescent COVID-19. The sequenced material came from peripheral blood.

The CDR3: CASSSERTPNSHF. The bases read TGTGCCAGCAGCTCCGAGAGGACTCCGAACTCACATTTT. In this chain, TRBV5-4 is recombined with TRBJ1-3, with the D gene too uncertain to name. Sequences SGHNT (CDR1) and YYREEE (CDR2) are obtained from the germline V gene (reference sequence). Including the terminal cysteine and phenylalanine, the CDR3 comprises 13 residues. The kept DNA is CDR3 alone, 39 bases in frame from the first base.